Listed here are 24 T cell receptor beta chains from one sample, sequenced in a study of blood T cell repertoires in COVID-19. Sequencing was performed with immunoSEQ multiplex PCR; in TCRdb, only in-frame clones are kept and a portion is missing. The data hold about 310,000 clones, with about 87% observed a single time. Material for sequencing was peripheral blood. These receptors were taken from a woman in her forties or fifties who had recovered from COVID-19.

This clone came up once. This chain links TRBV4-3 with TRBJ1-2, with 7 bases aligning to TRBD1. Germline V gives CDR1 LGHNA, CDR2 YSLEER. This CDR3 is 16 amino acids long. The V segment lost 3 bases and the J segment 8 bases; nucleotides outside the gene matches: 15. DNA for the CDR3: TGCGCCAGCAGCCAGCCCACAGGGGATCGGTCCGTGGGCTACACCTTC. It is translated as CASSQPTGDRSVGYTF.

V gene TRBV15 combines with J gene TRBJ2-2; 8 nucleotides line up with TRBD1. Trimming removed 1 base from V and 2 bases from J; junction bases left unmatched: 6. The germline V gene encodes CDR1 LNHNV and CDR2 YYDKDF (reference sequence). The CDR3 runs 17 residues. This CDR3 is CATSRGRDRRNTGELFF. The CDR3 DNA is TGTGCCACCAGCAGAGGCCGGGACAGGAGAAACACCGGGGAGCTGTTTTTT.

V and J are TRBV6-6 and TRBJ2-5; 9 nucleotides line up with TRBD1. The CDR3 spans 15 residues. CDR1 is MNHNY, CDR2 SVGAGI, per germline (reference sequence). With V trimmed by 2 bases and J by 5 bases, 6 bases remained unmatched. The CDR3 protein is CASSYGRQGDETQYF. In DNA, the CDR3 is TGTGCCAGCAGTTACGGACGACAGGGGGACGAGACCCAGTACTTC.

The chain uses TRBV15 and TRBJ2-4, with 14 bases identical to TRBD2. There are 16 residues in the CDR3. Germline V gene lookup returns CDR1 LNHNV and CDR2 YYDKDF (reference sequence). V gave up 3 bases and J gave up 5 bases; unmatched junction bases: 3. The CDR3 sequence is CATSSGGLAGENIQYF. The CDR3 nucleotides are TGTGCCACCAGCAGCGGGGGACTAGCGGGGGAAAACATTCAGTACTTC.

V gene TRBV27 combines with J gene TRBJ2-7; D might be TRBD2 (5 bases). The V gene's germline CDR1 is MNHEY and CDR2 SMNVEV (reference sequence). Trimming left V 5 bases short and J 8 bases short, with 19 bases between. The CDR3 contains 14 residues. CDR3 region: CASSAPGKTLQQYF. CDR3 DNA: TGTGCCAGCAGTGCACCCGGGAAAACGCTTCAGCAGTACTTC.

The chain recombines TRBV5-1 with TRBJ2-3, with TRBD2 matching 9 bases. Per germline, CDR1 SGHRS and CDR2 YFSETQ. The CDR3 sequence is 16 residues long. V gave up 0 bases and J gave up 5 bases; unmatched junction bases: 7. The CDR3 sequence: CASSLGPGLALDTQYF. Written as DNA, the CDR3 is TGCGCCAGCAGCTTGGGACCGGGACTAGCCCTAGATACGCAGTATTTT. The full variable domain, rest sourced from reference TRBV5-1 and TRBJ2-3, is KAGVTQTPRYLIKTRGQQVTLSCSPISGHRSVSWYQQTPGQGLQFLFEYFSETQRNKGNFPGRFSGRQFSNSRSEMNVSTLELGDSALYLCASSLGPGLALDTQYFGPGTRLTVL.

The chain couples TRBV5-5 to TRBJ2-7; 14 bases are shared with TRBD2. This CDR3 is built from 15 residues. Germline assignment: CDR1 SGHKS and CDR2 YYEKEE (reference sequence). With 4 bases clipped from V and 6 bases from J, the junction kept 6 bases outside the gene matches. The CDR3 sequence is CASSIGTSGGSEQYF. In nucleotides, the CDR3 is TGTGCCAGCAGCATCGGGACTAGCGGGGGAAGCGAGCAGTACTTC.

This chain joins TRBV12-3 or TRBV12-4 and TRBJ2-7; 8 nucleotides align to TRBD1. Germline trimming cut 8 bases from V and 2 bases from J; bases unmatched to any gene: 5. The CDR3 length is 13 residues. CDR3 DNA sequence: TGTGCCAGCGCACAGGGGGTCCCCTACGAGCAGTACTTC. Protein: CASAQGVPYEQYF.

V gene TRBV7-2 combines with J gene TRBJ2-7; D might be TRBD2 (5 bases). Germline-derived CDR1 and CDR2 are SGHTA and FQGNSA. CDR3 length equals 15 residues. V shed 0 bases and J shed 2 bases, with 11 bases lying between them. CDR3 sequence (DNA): TGTGCCAGCAGCTTAGCGCACGGGGTTACCTACGAGCAGTACTTC. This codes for CASSLAHGVTYEQYF.

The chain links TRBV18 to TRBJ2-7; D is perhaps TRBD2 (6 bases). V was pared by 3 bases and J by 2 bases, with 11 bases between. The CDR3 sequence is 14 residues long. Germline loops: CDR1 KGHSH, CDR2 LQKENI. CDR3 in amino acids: CASSPAGLPYEQYF. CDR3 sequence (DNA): TGTGCCAGCTCACCGGCGGGACTCCCCTACGAGCAGTACTTC. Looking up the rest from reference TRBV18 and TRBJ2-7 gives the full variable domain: NAGVMQNPRHLVRRRGQEARLRCSPMKGHSHVYWYRQLPEEGLKFMVYLQKENIIDESGMPKERFSAEFPKEGPSILRIQQVVRGDSAAYFCASSPAGLPYEQYFGPGTRLTVT.

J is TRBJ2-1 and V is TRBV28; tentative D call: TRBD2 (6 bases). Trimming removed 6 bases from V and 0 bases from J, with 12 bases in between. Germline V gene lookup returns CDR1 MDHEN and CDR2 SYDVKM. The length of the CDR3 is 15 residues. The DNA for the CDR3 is TGTGCCAGCAGCAAACTCGGGAGCTCCTACAATGAGCAGTTCTTC. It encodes CASSKLGSSYNEQFF.

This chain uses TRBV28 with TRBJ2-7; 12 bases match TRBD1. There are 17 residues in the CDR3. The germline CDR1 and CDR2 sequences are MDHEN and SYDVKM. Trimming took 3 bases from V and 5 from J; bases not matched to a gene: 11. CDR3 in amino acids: CASSLSAGTGGFHEQYF. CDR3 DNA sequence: TGTGCCAGCAGTTTGTCGGCCGGGACAGGGGGCTTCCACGAGCAGTACTTC.

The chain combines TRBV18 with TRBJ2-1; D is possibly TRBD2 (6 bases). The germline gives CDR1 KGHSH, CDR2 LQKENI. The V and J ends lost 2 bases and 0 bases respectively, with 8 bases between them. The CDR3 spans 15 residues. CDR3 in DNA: TGTGCCAGCTCACCAGTGCGGGACTCCTACAATGAGCAGTTCTTC. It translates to CASSPVRDSYNEQFF. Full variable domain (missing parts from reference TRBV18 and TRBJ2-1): NAGVMQNPRHLVRRRGQEARLRCSPMKGHSHVYWYRQLPEEGLKFMVYLQKENIIDESGMPKERFSAEFPKEGPSILRIQQVVRGDSAAYFCASSPVRDSYNEQFFGPGTRLTVL.

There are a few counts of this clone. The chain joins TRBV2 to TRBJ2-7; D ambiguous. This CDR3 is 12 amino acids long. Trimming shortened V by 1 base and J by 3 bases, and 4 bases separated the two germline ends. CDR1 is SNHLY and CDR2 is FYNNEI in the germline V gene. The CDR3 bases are TGTGCCAGCAGTGAAGGTCACTACGAGCAGTACTTC. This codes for CASSEGHYEQYF. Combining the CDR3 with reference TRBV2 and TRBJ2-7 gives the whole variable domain EPEVTQTPSHQVTQMGQEVILRCVPISNHLYFYWYRQILGQKVEFLVSFYNNEISEKSEIFDDQFSVERPDGSNFTLKIRSTKLEDSAMYFCASSEGHYEQYFGPGTRLTVT.

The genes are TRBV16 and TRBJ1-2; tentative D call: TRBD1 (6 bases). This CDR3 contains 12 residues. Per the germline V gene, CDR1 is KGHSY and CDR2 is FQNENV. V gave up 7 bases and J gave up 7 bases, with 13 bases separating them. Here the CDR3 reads CASTGGPRGYTF. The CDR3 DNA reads TGTGCCAGCACCGGGGGGCCTCGTGGCTACACCTTC.

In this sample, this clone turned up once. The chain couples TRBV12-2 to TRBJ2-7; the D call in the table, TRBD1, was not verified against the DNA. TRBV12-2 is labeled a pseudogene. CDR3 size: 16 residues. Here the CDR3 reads CASRPVEGRTAIEQYF. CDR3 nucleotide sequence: TGTGCAAGTCGCCCCGTCGAGGGGCGGACAGCAATCGAGCAGTACTTC.

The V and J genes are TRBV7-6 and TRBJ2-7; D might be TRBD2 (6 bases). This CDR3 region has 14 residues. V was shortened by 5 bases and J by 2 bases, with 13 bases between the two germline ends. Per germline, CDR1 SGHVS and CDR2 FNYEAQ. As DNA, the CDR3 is TGTGCCAGCAGCCCTGGGACTTATACCTACGAGCAGTACTTC. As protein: CASSPGTYTYEQYF.

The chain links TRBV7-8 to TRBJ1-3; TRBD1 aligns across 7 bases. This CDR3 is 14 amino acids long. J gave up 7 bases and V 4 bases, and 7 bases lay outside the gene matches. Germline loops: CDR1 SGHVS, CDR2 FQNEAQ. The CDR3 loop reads CASSYDRVANTIYF. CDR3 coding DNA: TGTGCCAGCAGCTACGACAGGGTCGCCAACACCATATATTTT.

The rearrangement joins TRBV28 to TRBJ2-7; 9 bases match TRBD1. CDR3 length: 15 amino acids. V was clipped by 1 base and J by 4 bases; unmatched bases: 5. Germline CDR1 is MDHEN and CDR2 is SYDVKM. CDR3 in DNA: TGTGCCAGCAGTTTATTAGGGACAGGGCAATACGAGCAGTACTTC. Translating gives CASSLLGTGQYEQYF.

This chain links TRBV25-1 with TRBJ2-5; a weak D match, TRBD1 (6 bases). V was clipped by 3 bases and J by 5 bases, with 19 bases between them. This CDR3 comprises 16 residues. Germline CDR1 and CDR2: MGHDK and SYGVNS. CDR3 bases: TGTGCCAGCAGTGACGATCAGGGGATCGGGGTTGAGACCCAGTACTTC. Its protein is CASSDDQGIGVETQYF.

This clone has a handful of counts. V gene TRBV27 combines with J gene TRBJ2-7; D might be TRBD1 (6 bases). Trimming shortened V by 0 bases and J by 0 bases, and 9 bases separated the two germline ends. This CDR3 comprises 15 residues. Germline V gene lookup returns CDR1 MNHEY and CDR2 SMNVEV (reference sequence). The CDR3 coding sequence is TGTGCCAGCAGTTTATCCGGACAGAGCTCCTACGAGCAGTACTTC. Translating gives CASSLSGQSSYEQYF.

CDR3 in amino acids: CASSEGLARYNEQFF. CDR3 sequence (DNA): TGTGCCAGCAGCGAGGGACTAGCGAGATACAATGAGCAGTTCTTC. V gene TRBV9 combines with J gene TRBJ2-1, with 10 positions matching TRBD2. Germline V gene lookup returns CDR1 SGDLS and CDR2 YYNGEE. This CDR3 spans 15 amino acids. V gave up 3 bases and J gave up 4 bases; unmatched junction bases: 4. The variable domain in full, with the rest retrieved from reference TRBV9 and TRBJ2-1, is DSGVTQTPKHLITATGQRVTLRCSPRSGDLSVYWYQQSLDQGLQFLIQYYNGEERAKGNILERFSAQQFPDLHSELNLSSLELGDSALYFCASSEGLARYNEQFFGPGTRLTVL.

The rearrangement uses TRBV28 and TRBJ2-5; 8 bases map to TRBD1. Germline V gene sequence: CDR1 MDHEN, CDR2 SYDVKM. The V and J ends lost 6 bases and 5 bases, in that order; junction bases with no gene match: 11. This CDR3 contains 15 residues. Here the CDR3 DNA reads TGTGCCAGCAGACCTAGGACAGGGACTTATGAGACCCAGTACTTC. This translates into CASRPRTGTYETQYF. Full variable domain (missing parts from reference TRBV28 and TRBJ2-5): DVKVTQSSRYLVKRTGEKVFLECVQDMDHENMFWYRQDPGLGLRLIYFSYDVKMKEKGDIPEGYSVSREKKERFSLILESASTNQTSMYLCASRPRTGTYETQYFGPGTRLLVL.

The CDR3, as DNA: TGTGCCAGTAGTATGTCTAGCGGGAGCGTGAGGGAGCAGTACTTC. This translates into CASSMSSGSVREQYF. The chain has TRBV19 and TRBJ2-7; 10 nucleotides align to TRBD2. J lost 7 bases, V lost 3 bases, and 9 bases had no gene match. This CDR3 contains 15 residues. CDR1 and CDR2 from the germline V gene are LNHDA and SQIVND (reference sequence).